The 18 T cell receptor beta chains listed next were all sequenced from one sample in a study of CD8+ T cells in alopecia areata. RNA was extracted and reverse transcribed into cDNA as the sequencing template. Repertoires were generated with immunoSEQ multiplex PCR, while TCRdb's copy carries only in-frame clones and drops some. The sample includes 150,000 or so clones, approximately 50% of them seen just once. Sequenced input: CD4+ T cells sorted from blood. All receptors come from a human donor with alopecia areata.

V is TRBV5-6 and J is TRBJ2-3; D might be TRBD1 (5 bases). With 0 bases removed from V and 4 bases from J, the gap between germline ends came to 9 bases. Per the germline V gene, CDR1 is SGHDT and CDR2 is YYEEEE. CDR3 size: 14 residues. The CDR3, as DNA: TGTGCCAGCAGCTTGGCCCCCAGGGCAGATACGCAGTATTTT. Translating it yields CASSLAPRADTQYF.

As to this clone: This CDR3 is also generated by other DNA sequences in the sample. The genes are TRBV29-1 and TRBJ2-7; no clear D. Germline assignment: CDR1 SQVTM and CDR2 ANQGSEA. The CDR3 extends over 12 amino acids. The V gene lost 0 bases and the J gene lost 3 bases, with 6 bases spanning the gap. The CDR3, as DNA: TGCAGCGTTGAAGATTGGAGCTACGAGCAGTACTTC. Its protein product is CSVEDWSYEQYF.

This clone was observed a handful of times. The V and J genes are TRBV7-2 and TRBJ2-1, with a weak D call TRBD1 (5 bases). The germline gives CDR1 SGHTA, CDR2 FQGNSA. The CDR3 loop spans 17 amino acids. The V gene lost 4 bases and the J gene lost 0 bases, with 16 bases spanning the gap. In DNA form, the CDR3 reads TGTGCCAGCAGCTACCCCGTGCAGGGAAGCTCCTACAATGAGCAGTTCTTC. Translating it yields CASSYPVQGSSYNEQFF.

V gene TRBV30 combines with J gene TRBJ1-1, with TRBD1 matching 10 bases. Germline V gene sequence: CDR1 GTSNPN, CDR2 SVGIG (reference sequence). The CDR3 has 15 residues. Trimming took 0 bases from V and 9 from J; bases not matched to a gene: 10. The CDR3 DNA follows: TGTGCCTGGAGTGTACCGGGACAGGGGAGGGAAAAAGCTTTCTTT. Translating gives CAWSVPGQGREKAFF. The whole variable domain, remainder taken from reference TRBV30 and TRBJ1-1, is SQTIHQWPATLVQPVGSPLSLECTVEGTSNPNLYWYRQAAGRGLQLLFYSVGIGQISSEVPQNLSASRPQDRQFILSSKKLLLSDSGFYLCAWSVPGQGREKAFFGQGTRLTVV.

The chain uses TRBV5-1 and TRBJ2-3; 11 bases fit TRBD2. CDR1 and CDR2 from the germline V gene are SGHRS and YFSETQ. The CDR3 runs 16 residues. V shed 2 bases and J 2 bases; nucleotides not matched to a gene: 4. DNA of the CDR3: TGCGCCAGCAGCTTCGGGACTAGCGGAAACACAGATACGCAGTATTTT. Translated, it gives CASSFGTSGNTDTQYF.

The chain joins TRBV5-1 to TRBJ2-6; D perhaps matches TRBD2 (5 bases). The CDR3 is 16 amino acids. Trimming stripped 1 base from V and 2 bases from J, with 10 bases between. CDR1 and CDR2 (germline): SGHRS, YFSETQ. CDR3 DNA: TGCGCCAGCAGCTTGTCTCCCGGGGCTGGGGCCAACGTCCTGACTTTC. Translated: CASSLSPGAGANVLTF.

In this sample, this clone turned up a few times. V is TRBV19 and J is TRBJ2-3; no firm D call. CDR1 LNHDA and CDR2 SQIVND come from the germline V gene (reference sequence). V was cut by 6 bases and J by 0 bases, with 4 bases left in between. The CDR3 totals 12 residues. In DNA, the CDR3 is TGTGCCAGTAGAACTAGCACAGATACGCAGTATTTT. This translates into CASRTSTDTQYF.

V gene TRBV25-1 combines with J gene TRBJ2-5; TRBD1 aligns across 7 bases. The CDR3 covers 12 residues. CDR1 and CDR2 from the germline V gene are MGHDK and SYGVNS. With 3 bases clipped from V and 9 bases from J, the junction kept 4 bases outside the gene matches. CDR3 region: CASSETGKAQYF. CDR3 DNA: TGTGCCAGCAGTGAGACAGGGAAGGCCCAGTACTTC.

This chain links TRBV28 with TRBJ1-2, with D tentatively TRBD1 (6 bases). There are 11 residues in the CDR3. Per germline, CDR1 MDHEN and CDR2 SYDVKM. The V and J ends lost 8 bases and 4 bases respectively, with 8 bases between them. CDR3: CASQGPYGYTF. The CDR3 coding sequence is TGTGCCAGCCAGGGGCCCTATGGCTACACCTTC.

This clone turned up a few times. The chain has TRBV29-1 and TRBJ1-2; 10 bases are shared with TRBD1. J was trimmed by 7 bases and V by 8 bases; bases with no gene match: 7. Germline V CDR1 and CDR2: SQVTM, ANQGSEA. The CDR3 totals 12 residues. CDR3 protein: CSSWDRGTGYTF. CDR3 DNA: TGCAGCTCCTGGGACAGGGGCACTGGCTACACCTTC.

J is TRBJ1-1 and V is TRBV5-1, with 8 positions matching TRBD1. CDR1 and CDR2 from the germline V gene are SGHRS and YFSETQ. The CDR3 runs to 15 residues. Trimming took 3 bases from V and 4 from J; bases not matched to a gene: 8. The CDR3 nucleotides read TGCGCCAGCAGCTCTAGGACAGGGTCGAGCACTGAAGCTTTCTTT. It encodes CASSSRTGSSTEAFF.

The chain joins TRBV19 to TRBJ2-5, with D maybe TRBD2 (6 bases). Between the trimmed V and J ends, which lost 4 bases and 1 base, there was a span of 19 bases. The CDR3 sequence is 17 residues long. The germline CDR1 and CDR2 sequences are LNHDA and SQIVND (reference sequence). The CDR3 loop reads CASSRPSRSGSQETQYF. The CDR3 bases are TGTGCCAGTAGTAGGCCTAGCCGTAGCGGATCCCAAGAGACCCAGTACTTC.

The CDR3: CASSQERFGSGGFRSHNEQFF. CDR3 bases: TGCGCCAGCAGCCAAGAGAGATTTGGGTCGGGAGGGTTCCGTTCCCACAATGAGCAGTTCTTC. The chain couples TRBV4-1 to TRBJ2-1; TRBD2 aligns across 8 bases. CDR1 is MGHRA, CDR2 YSYEKL, per germline. The CDR3 is 21 amino acids. The J segment lost 5 bases and the V segment lost 0 bases, leaving 21 bases of the junction unmatched.

The chain uses TRBV9 and TRBJ1-1, with 10 bases fitting TRBD1. This CDR3 region has 14 residues. V lost 3 bases, J lost 5 bases, and 4 bases stayed unmatched. Germline V gives CDR1 SGDLS, CDR2 YYNGEE. The CDR3 here is CASSAAGQGTEAFF. The CDR3 DNA is TGTGCCAGCAGCGCAGCGGGACAGGGGACTGAAGCTTTCTTT. Variable domain in full (rest from reference TRBV9 and TRBJ1-1): DSGVTQTPKHLITATGQRVTLRCSPRSGDLSVYWYQQSLDQGLQFLIQYYNGEERAKGNILERFSAQQFPDLHSELNLSSLELGDSALYFCASSAAGQGTEAFFGQGTRLTVV.

This clone was detected a few times. This chain uses TRBV28 with TRBJ2-6; 7 bases agree with TRBD1. Germline-derived CDR1 and CDR2 are MDHEN and SYDVKM. CDR3 length: 14 residues. The J segment lost 2 bases and the V segment lost 8 bases, leaving 3 bases of the junction unmatched. In nucleotides, the CDR3 is TGTGCCAGCGGGGACAGCCCTGGGGCCAACGTCCTGACTTTC. This encodes CASGDSPGANVLTF.

The chain employs TRBV7-2 and TRBJ2-1; unclear D gene. The CDR3 consists of 13 residues. Germline V gene data show CDR1 as SGHTA and CDR2 as FQGNSA. With 5 bases removed from V and 8 bases from J, the gap between germline ends came to 13 bases. The CDR3 protein is CASSPRNMDEQFF. The CDR3 coding sequence is TGTGCCAGCAGCCCTAGGAATATGGATGAGCAGTTCTTC. The whole variable domain, remainder taken from reference TRBV7-2 and TRBJ2-1, is GAGVSQSPSNKVTEKGKDVELRCDPISGHTALYWYRQSLGQGLEFLIYFQGNSAPDKSGLPSDRFSAERTGGSVSTLTIQRTQQEDSAVYLCASSPRNMDEQFFGPGTRLTVL.

The rearrangement links TRBV30 to TRBJ2-1; D perhaps matches TRBD2 (6 bases). The CDR3 covers 13 residues. The germline V gene encodes CDR1 GTSNPN and CDR2 SVGIG (reference sequence). V was trimmed by 0 bases and J by 9 bases, leaving 12 bases between them. CDR3 sequence: CAWSVAGRREQFF. The CDR3 coding sequence is TGTGCCTGGAGTGTGGCCGGGAGACGTGAGCAGTTCTTC.

DNA of the CDR3: TGTGCCAGCAGCCCTAGCGGGAGTCCAGATACGCAGTATTTT. It codes for CASSPSGSPDTQYF. This chain links TRBV4-2 with TRBJ2-3; 10 nucleotides agree with TRBD2. CDR1 LGHNA and CDR2 YNFKEQ come from the germline V gene. The CDR3 loop spans 14 amino acids. The V segment lost 4 bases and the J segment 4 bases; nucleotides outside the gene matches: 2.